These 20 T cell receptor beta chains originate from one sample sequenced in a study of T cell repertoires in cytomegalovirus infection. These receptors have no identified antigens. In TCRdb, the reads were re-called with MiXCR into one record per CDR3 protein. The sample has fewer than 1,000,000 distinct CDR3 sequences; around a third are singletons. The starting material was cultured CD8+ T cells from PBMCs, obtained from culture after CMV antigen stimulation. Receptors originate from a human donor in good health (CMV status not recorded). Some clones in this sample may be carry-over from other donors' samples.

The sample holds a few counts of this clonotype. J is TRBJ1-5 and V is TRBV7-2; D gene uncertain. V gave up 1 base and J gave up 15 bases, with 16 bases separating them. Germline V gene sequence: CDR1 SGHTA, CDR2 FQGNSA. The CDR3 loop spans 13 amino acids. The CDR3, as DNA: TGTGCCAGCAGCTTAGGCTCGGATCTTGAGCGGCATTTT. This sequence encodes CASSLGSDLERHF. Full variable domain (remainder filled in from reference TRBV7-2 and TRBJ1-5): GAGVSQSPSNKVTEKGKDVELRCDPISGHTALYWYRQSLGQGLEFLIYFQGNSAPDKSGLPSDRFSAERTGGSVSTLTIQRTQQEDSAVYLCASSLGSDLERHFGDGTRLSIL.

V usage is TRBV24-1 and J usage is TRBJ1-5; D is uncertain. Germline V CDR1 and CDR2: KGHDR, SFDVKD. Trimming took 1 base from V and 4 from J, leaving 4 bases between them. CDR3 length: 13 amino acids. The CDR3 nucleotides are TGTGCCACCAGTGATTTAAGGAATCAGCCCCAGCATTTT. Its protein product is CATSDLRNQPQHF.

This clonotype was seen only once. This chain connects TRBV27 to TRBJ1-1, with D tentatively TRBD1 (6 bases). CDR3 length: 11 residues. The germline V gene has CDR1 MNHEY and CDR2 SMNVEV (reference sequence). V was cut by 5 bases and J by 10 bases, with 11 bases left in between. As DNA, the CDR3 is TGTGCCAGCAGTGACAGGCGGGGAGCTTTCTTT. This encodes CASSDRRGAFF.

The chain recombines TRBV4-2 with TRBJ2-3; 9 bases agree with TRBD1. The J segment lost 4 bases and the V segment lost 0 bases, leaving 5 bases of the junction unmatched. The V gene's germline CDR1 is LGHNA and CDR2 YNFKEQ. The CDR3 length is 16 residues. The CDR3 loop reads CASSQEADRGADTQYF. The CDR3 nucleotides read TGTGCCAGCAGCCAAGAGGCAGACAGGGGGGCAGATACGCAGTATTTT.

This clonotype occurred a few times. This chain uses TRBV15 with TRBJ1-1, with no clear D. Trimming stripped 2 bases from V and 1 base from J, with 11 bases between. The germline V gene encodes CDR1 LNHNV and CDR2 YYDKDF (reference sequence). The CDR3 has 15 amino acids. The chain's CDR3 is CATSRLPLGNTEAFF. For the CDR3, the DNA is TGTGCCACCAGCAGATTGCCTTTGGGGAACACTGAAGCTTTCTTT.

This clonotype was seen just once. This chain links TRBV27 with TRBJ2-3, with D tentatively TRBD1 (6 bases). CDR1 and CDR2 (germline): MNHEY, SMNVEV (reference sequence). The CDR3 is made up of 16 amino acids. The V end lost 1 base, the J end lost 2 bases, and 13 bases lay between the germline ends. Written as DNA, the CDR3 is TGTGCCAGCAGTTTATTAGGGGGTCCCTACACAGATACGCAGTATTTT. It codes for CASSLLGGPYTDTQYF.

This clonotype was recorded many times. The rearrangement joins TRBV7-8 to TRBJ1-5; 12 bases agree with TRBD1. CDR1 and CDR2 (germline): SGHVS, FQNEAQ. V gave up 5 bases and J gave up 0 bases; unmatched junction bases: 8. The CDR3 is 18 residues long. The CDR3 protein is CASSPGQGAIYSNQPQHF. The CDR3 region has the DNA TGTGCCAGCAGCCCGGGACAGGGGGCTATCTATAGCAATCAGCCCCAGCATTTT.

This clonotype was seen more than once but under ten times. The V gene is TRBV7-3, the J gene TRBJ2-1, with TRBD1 matching over 7 bases. The CDR3 is 17 residues long. The V gene's germline CDR1 is SGHTA and CDR2 FQGTGA. V dropped 1 base and J dropped 4; count of bases not matched to a gene: 10. DNA of the CDR3: TGTGCCAGCAGCTTAAATCGACAGGGCCCCATGTACAATGAGCAGTTCTTC. It specifies CASSLNRQGPMYNEQFF.

This chain connects TRBV2 to TRBJ1-5; D is perhaps TRBD1 (6 bases). Trimming stripped 2 bases from V and 6 bases from J, with 23 bases between. Germline CDR1 is SNHLY and CDR2 is FYNNEI. This CDR3 is 18 amino acids long. CDR3: CASSEYKQGWGMGQPQHF. The CDR3 DNA sequence: TGTGCCAGCAGTGAATATAAGCAGGGGTGGGGAATGGGTCAGCCCCAGCATTTT.

This clonotype was counted only a few times. This chain joins TRBV12-3 or TRBV12-4 and TRBJ1-1, with D possibly matching TRBD1 (6 bases). The CDR3 has 14 residues. Between the trimmed V and J ends, which lost 7 bases and 7 bases, there was a span of 19 bases. CDR3 loop: CASTFSGVQDEAFF. In nucleotides, the CDR3 is TGTGCCAGCACGTTCTCAGGGGTTCAGGATGAAGCTTTCTTT.

This clonotype was found a few times. V is TRBV15 and J is TRBJ1-2, with TRBD1 as a possible D gene (5 bases). V was trimmed by 2 bases and J by 8 bases, leaving 12 bases between them. The CDR3 runs 13 residues. Germline CDR1 and CDR2: LNHNV and YYDKDF (reference sequence). CDR3 region: CATSRKQAGGYTF. CDR3 coding DNA: TGTGCCACCAGCAGAAAACAGGCAGGCGGCTACACCTTC.

Note on this clonotype: This could be a read error, since a much larger clone is one nucleotide away. The CDR3 nucleotides are TGTGCCAGCAGCTTATCCGACAGGGGATATGGCTACACCTTC. This translates into CASSLSDRGYGYTF. The chain recombines TRBV7-9 with TRBJ1-2; 8 nucleotides agree with TRBD1. Germline CDR1 is SEHNR and CDR2 is FQNEAQ (reference sequence). The CDR3 has 14 residues. Germline trimming cut 2 bases from V and 5 bases from J; bases unmatched to any gene: 4.

V usage is TRBV5-6 and J usage is TRBJ1-6; no reliable D call. Germline lookup yields CDR1 SGHDT and CDR2 YYEEEE. V was pared by 2 bases and J by 3 bases, with 18 bases between. The CDR3 extends over 18 amino acids. CDR3 sequence reads: CASSFGLTDGYYNSPLHF. CDR3 DNA sequence: TGTGCCAGCAGCTTTGGCCTTACGGACGGCTACTATAATTCACCCCTCCACTTT.

This chain links TRBV7-9 with TRBJ2-7, with D possibly being TRBD1 (5 bases). Between the trimmed V and J ends, which lost 3 bases and 4 bases, there was a span of 13 bases. The germline gives CDR1 SEHNR, CDR2 FQNEAQ (reference sequence). The CDR3 extends over 14 amino acids. CDR3 loop: CASSFQGSLYEQYF. The CDR3 DNA follows: TGTGCCAGCAGCTTCCAGGGAAGCTTGTACGAGCAGTACTTC.

This clonotype was seen only once. For the CDR3, the DNA is TGTGCCAGCAGTTACTCCAGGGGGCAAGGAGATACGCAGTATTTT. This translates into CASSYSRGQGDTQYF. The chain joins TRBV6-5 to TRBJ2-3; 8 nucleotides agree with TRBD1. This CDR3 has 15 amino acids. Germline-derived CDR1 and CDR2 are MNHEY and SVGAGI. The J segment lost 5 bases and the V segment lost 0 bases, leaving 4 bases of the junction unmatched.

The rearrangement links TRBV2 to TRBJ2-2, with no clear D. V lost 4 bases to trimming and J lost 6 bases, with 12 bases between them. CDR1 is SNHLY, CDR2 FYNNEI, per germline. This CDR3 region has 14 residues. The CDR3 region is CASSGPRASGELFF. CDR3 DNA sequence: TGTGCCAGCAGTGGCCCTCGAGCTTCCGGGGAGCTGTTTTTT.

There are a few counts of this clonotype. This sequence joins TRBV27 and TRBJ1-4; TRBD1 is a possible D gene (6 bases). CDR1 and CDR2 from the germline V gene are MNHEY and SMNVEV (reference sequence). The CDR3 sequence is 15 residues long. Deletions cut 5 bases from V and 8 bases from J, with 18 bases between. In DNA, the CDR3 is TGTGCCAGCAGTAGAGCAGGGGATCCTTGGGAAAAACTGTTTTTT. Its translation is CASSRAGDPWEKLFF.

This clonotype appeared a few times. The V and J genes are TRBV6-1 and TRBJ2-5; D could derive from TRBD1 or TRBD2 (5 bases each). The CDR3 has 15 amino acids. Germline CDR1 and CDR2: MNHNS and SASEGT. V lost 5 bases and J 5 bases, leaving 18 bases between the germline ends. CDR3 region: CASSPDGSWGETQYF. CDR3 nucleotides: TGTGCCAGCAGTCCCGACGGATCGTGGGGGGAGACCCAGTACTTC.

Only a few counts were recorded for this clonotype. The chain employs TRBV27 and TRBJ1-1; no definite D call. The CDR3 runs to 13 residues. The germline CDR1 and CDR2 sequences are MNHEY and SMNVEV (reference sequence). Between the trimmed V and J ends, which lost 2 bases and 7 bases, there was a span of 11 bases. Here the CDR3 DNA reads TGTGCCAGCAGTTTAGGCCGGAAAAGTGAAGCTTTCTTT. It specifies CASSLGRKSEAFF.

This clonotype has ten or more counts. The rearrangement uses TRBV10-3 and TRBJ1-1, with D hard to call. The germline CDR1 and CDR2 sequences are ENHRY and SYGVKD. Trimming took off 0 bases at V and 2 bases at J, with 7 bases between the two ends. The CDR3 runs to 14 residues. The CDR3 DNA sequence: TGTGCCATCAGTGAGTCACGGGGAAACACTGAAGCTTTCTTT. Translated: CAISESRGNTEAFF.